This TCR beta chain was profiled in a study of regulatory dendritic cells for organ transplantation. CFSE-labeled sorted T cells met regulatory or mature dendritic cells for roughly 5 days. V shed 6 bases, J shed 7 bases, and the junction held 5 bases outside the gene matches. Germline CDR1 reads SGHTA; CDR2 reads FQGNSA. This CDR3 is built from 14 residues. This clone was found once. Its target is unknown. TCRdb keeps only in-frame clones here, not all; method: immunoSEQ multiplex PCR. The sample records approximately 10,000 clones, around 80% being singletons. Study-wide results and caveats: Memory T cells were less diverse than naive, with memory CD8+ most oligoclonal.

The source is a human donor in good health. The sequenced sample consisted of memory CD4+ T cells from blood cultured with dendritic cells. The subset here: CD45RO+ memory T cells. V usage is TRBV7-2 and J usage is TRBJ2-1; 11 positions agree with TRBD2. As DNA, the CDR3 is TGTGCCAGCAGTTTTGGACTAGCGGGTAATGAGCAGTTCTTC. Translation gives CASSFGLAGNEQFF.